Listed below are T cell receptor beta chains from one sample, sequenced in a study of cytomegalovirus exposure and HLA in healthy donors. Sequencing used immunoSEQ multiplex PCR; TCRdb keeps in-frame clones, though not all of them. The table records roughly 150,000 clones, around 84% of them present only once. Sequencing used PBMCs. The receptors derive from a woman aged 18-29 years in good health and CMV-seronegative. Each CDR3 is given with its conserved first and last residue. A D gene is named only where the DNA matches it firmly. For some rows the clone size is stated as once, few or many, or as a class when expanded; others skip it.

D gene,J gene,clone size,CDR3 length,V gene,CDR3 protein,CDR3 DNA
NA,TRBJ1-5,NA,13,TRBV10-3,CAIRDSPDQPQHF,TGTGCCATCAGGGACAGTCCCGATCAGCCCCAGCATTTT
NA,TRBJ2-3,NA,13,TRBV6-1,CASTRAWTDTQYF,TGTGCCAGCACGAGGGCCTGGACAGATACGCAGTATTTT
NA,TRBJ1-2,NA,13,TRBV10-3,CAISGGGIGGYTF,TGTGCCATCAGTGGGGGGGGTATCGGTGGCTACACCTTC
NA,TRBJ2-3,NA,17,TRBV2,CASSVNQGFKVSDTQYF,TGTGCCAGCAGTGTAAACCAGGGGTTCAAGGTATCAGATACGCAGTATTTT
TRBD1,TRBJ2-7,NA,15,TRBV11-1,CASSLLDRGNYEQYF,TGTGCCAGCAGCTTACTTGACAGGGGGAACTACGAGCAGTACTTC
NA,TRBJ2-1,NA,15,TRBV9,CASSRSDSSYNEQFF,TGTGCCAGCAGCCGGTCCGACAGCTCCTACAATGAGCAGTTCTTC
NA,TRBJ2-7,NA,12,TRBV30,CAWSGGLGEQYF,TGTGCCTGGTCCGGGGGTTTAGGCGAGCAGTACTTC
TRBD2,TRBJ2-3,NA,15,TRBV5-1,CASSLGLAGGSTQYF,TGCGCCAGCAGCTTGGGCCTAGCGGGAGGGTCTACGCAGTATTTT
TRBD1,TRBJ2-1,NA,15,TRBV5-1,CASSDPGQGNNEQFF,TGCGCCAGCAGCGACCCGGGACAGGGTAACAATGAGCAGTTCTTC
NA,TRBJ2-3,NA,17,TRBV5-1,CASSPPRELLGPDTQYF,TGCGCCAGCAGCCCACCCCGGGAGCTTCTCGGCCCAGATACGCAGTATTTT
NA,TRBJ2-1,NA,13,TRBV6-5,CASSYPGGLGQFF,TGTGCCAGCAGTTACCCGGGGGGCCTCGGGCAGTTCTTC
NA,TRBJ2-2,NA,12,TRBV4-3,CASSRTSGELFF,TGCGCCAGCAGCCGCACTTCCGGGGAGCTGTTTTTT
TRBD2,TRBJ2-1,NA,17,TRBV18,CASSPRRPGGSYNEQFF,TGTGCCAGCTCACCACGTCGCCCGGGAGGAAGCTACAATGAGCAGTTCTTC
NA,TRBJ1-1,NA,16,TRBV28,CASRPPGLRKDTEAFF,TGTGCCAGCAGGCCCCCGGGACTTAGGAAGGACACTGAAGCTTTCTTT
TRBD2,TRBJ2-7,once,17,TRBV28,CASSLPQGTSGSVEQYF,TGTGCCAGCAGTTTACCCCAAGGGACTAGCGGGAGCGTCGAGCAGTACTTC
TRBD2,TRBJ2-1,NA,18,TRBV5-4,CASSLAGLAGGGLNEQFF,TGTGCCAGCAGCTTGGCGGGACTAGCGGGGGGCGGTCTCAATGAGCAGTTCTTC
NA,TRBJ2-7,NA,13,TRBV2,CASTKGPSYEQYF,TGTGCCAGCACGAAGGGGCCCTCCTACGAGCAGTACTTC
NA,TRBJ2-4,once,13,TRBV7-2,CASSRQDRDIQYF,TGTGCCAGCAGCCGACAGGATAGAGACATTCAGTACTTC
NA,TRBJ1-3,NA,15,TRBV7-2,CASSHGQQIGNTIYF,TGTGCCAGCAGCCACGGACAGCAAATTGGAAACACCATATATTTT
NA,TRBJ1-2,once,14,TRBV29-1,CSVEALPSVSGYTF,TGCAGCGTTGAGGCCCTACCCAGCGTGAGTGGCTACACCTTC
TRBD1,TRBJ2-3,NA,14,TRBV28,CASLGTGRSDTQYF,TGTGCCAGCCTCGGGACAGGGCGATCAGATACGCAGTATTTT
NA,TRBJ1-3,NA,16,TRBV4-3,CASSQASASSGNTIYF,TGCGCCAGCAGCCAAGCTAGCGCCAGCTCTGGAAACACCATATATTTT
NA,TRBJ2-7,NA,14,TRBV19,CAAGGGRYSYEQYF,TGTGCAGCTGGGGGGGGGCGGTATTCCTACGAGCAGTACTTC
TRBD2,TRBJ2-7,NA,14,TRBV28,CASREGSRSYEQYF,TGTGCCAGCCGGGAGGGGAGTCGCTCCTACGAGCAGTACTTC
NA,TRBJ1-5,NA,16,TRBV19,CASSIQGPPSNQPQHF,TGTGCCAGTAGTATTCAGGGGCCACCTAGCAATCAGCCCCAGCATTTT
TRBD2,TRBJ2-5,NA,16,TRBV10-3,CAISESALAGQETQYF,TGTGCCATCAGTGAGTCAGCCCTAGCGGGGCAAGAGACCCAGTACTTC
NA,TRBJ2-3,NA,11,TRBV29-1,CSVPSTDTQYF,TGCAGCGTTCCGAGCACAGATACGCAGTATTTT
TRBD2,TRBJ2-1,NA,14,TRBV28,CANPRRGEVNEQFF,TGTGCCAACCCCCGCCGGGGGGAAGTGAATGAGCAGTTCTTC
NA,TRBJ2-1,once,12,TRBV19,CASSIGQIEQFF,TGTGCCAGTAGTATCGGTCAAATTGAGCAGTTCTTC
TRBD1,TRBJ1-4,NA,18,TRBV28,CASRDRGITYSTNEKLFF,TGTGCCAGCAGGGACAGGGGAATCACCTATTCAACTAATGAAAAACTGTTTTTT
TRBD1,TRBJ2-2,NA,16,TRBV28,CATINPGQGNTGELFF,TGTGCCACCATAAACCCGGGACAGGGGAACACCGGGGAGCTGTTTTTT
NA,TRBJ2-2,NA,15,TRBV15,CATSRGGKGVGELFF,TGTGCCACCAGCAGAGGCGGAAAGGGAGTCGGGGAGCTGTTTTTT
NA,TRBJ1-2,NA,17,TRBV5-4,CASSLGFGGQVGHGYTF,TGTGCCAGCAGCTTGGGGTTTGGTGGGCAGGTGGGCCATGGCTACACCTTC
NA,TRBJ2-7,NA,15,TRBV5-1,CASRPQGSSSYEQYF,TGCGCCAGCAGACCCCAGGGCAGTAGCTCCTACGAGCAGTACTTC
TRBD1,TRBJ1-2,NA,15,TRBV6-5,CASSSIRQGAVGYTF,TGTGCCAGCAGTTCCATACGGCAGGGGGCGGTTGGCTACACCTTC
NA,TRBJ2-1,NA,15,TRBV19,CATNDRKSSYNEQFF,TGTGCCACAAATGACAGGAAAAGCTCCTACAATGAGCAGTTCTTC
TRBD2,TRBJ2-7,NA,14,TRBV5-1,CASSLGLAGDEQYF,TGCGCCAGCAGCTTGGGACTAGCGGGAGATGAGCAGTACTTC
TRBD1,TRBJ2-7,NA,14,TRBV6-6,CASTPGGGINEQYF,TGTGCCAGCACCCCAGGGGGCGGAATAAACGAGCAGTACTTC
TRBD2,TRBJ2-1,NA,14,TRBV10-3,CAISEFVGRDEQFF,TGTGCCATCAGTGAATTTGTAGGGAGGGATGAGCAGTTCTTC
TRBD1,TRBJ2-3,once,16,TRBV14,CASSHHWTGFTDTQYF,TGTGCCAGCAGCCATCACTGGACAGGCTTCACAGATACGCAGTATTTT
TRBD1,TRBJ2-1,NA,14,TRBV29-1,CSVVRDRGINEQFF,TGCAGCGTTGTCCGGGACAGGGGGATTAATGAGCAGTTCTTC